The 3 T cell receptor beta chains given below trace back to one sample, sequenced in a study of shared clonotypes between healthy human individuals. Libraries were prepared by immunoSEQ multiplex PCR; TCRdb keeps only in-frame clonotypes and omits some of them. The table records about 960,000 clones, 76% of them present only once. The source material was memory CD4+ T cells sorted from blood. The sample's subset: CD45RA-negative fraction. The receptors originated from a man younger than 30 in good health.

The chain is built from TRBV19 and TRBJ1-6, with a possible D match to TRBD1 (5 bases). The CDR3 runs 14 residues. Germline values: CDR1 LNHDA, CDR2 SQIVND (reference sequence). The germline V and J ends were trimmed by 3 bases and 6 bases, with 9 bases remaining between them. The CDR3 sequence: CASSITGANSPLHF. In nucleotides, the CDR3 is TGTGCCAGTAGTATCACCGGGGCTAATTCACCCCTCCACTTT.

The sample holds one count of this clone. A far bigger clonotype differs at one base, so this is likely a read error. Other DNA sequences in the sample encode the same CDR3. This chain connects TRBV5-6 to TRBJ2-7; D is unresolved. The V end was cut by 3 bases, the J end by 3 bases, with 4 bases between. This CDR3 comprises 11 residues. Germline V gene lookup returns CDR1 SGHDT and CDR2 YYEEEE. The CDR3 DNA reads as TGTGCCAGCAGCTCTTACTACGAGCAGTACTTC. Translation gives CASSSYYEQYF. Filled out from reference TRBV5-6 and TRBJ2-7, the complete variable domain reads DAGVTQSPTHLIKTRGQQVTLRCSPKSGHDTVSWYQQALGQGPQFIFQYYEEEERQRGNFPDRFSGHQFPNYSSELNVNALLLGDSALYLCASSSYYEQYFGPGTRLTVT.

The chain combines TRBV28 with TRBJ1-1, with unresolved D. With 2 bases removed from V and 2 bases from J, the gap between germline ends came to 9 bases. CDR1 and CDR2 from the germline V gene are MDHEN and SYDVKM. The CDR3 has 14 amino acids. The CDR3 region is CASSLVWGNTEAFF. For the CDR3, the DNA is TGTGCCAGCAGTTTAGTCTGGGGAAACACTGAAGCTTTCTTT.